This T cell receptor (beta chain) was captured in a study of T cell repertoires in cytomegalovirus infection. The CDR3 contains 17 residues. V shed 4 bases and J 4 bases; nucleotides not matched to a gene: 10. The V gene's germline CDR1 is SGHTA and CDR2 FQGTGA. In TCRdb, the reads were re-called with MiXCR into one record per CDR3 protein. The sample consists of about 160,000 distinct CDR3 sequences, about a sixth of them appearing once. This TCR derives from a human donor in good health (CMV status not recorded). Some clones in this sample may be carry-over from other donors' samples. This chain links TRBV7-3 with TRBJ2-1, with 10 bases that match TRBD1. Material for sequencing was CD8+ T cells from PBMCs. CDR3 residues: CASSSHPGQGIYNEQFF. DNA for the CDR3: TGTGCCAGCAGCTCCCACCCGGGACAGGGGATATACAATGAGCAGTTCTTC.